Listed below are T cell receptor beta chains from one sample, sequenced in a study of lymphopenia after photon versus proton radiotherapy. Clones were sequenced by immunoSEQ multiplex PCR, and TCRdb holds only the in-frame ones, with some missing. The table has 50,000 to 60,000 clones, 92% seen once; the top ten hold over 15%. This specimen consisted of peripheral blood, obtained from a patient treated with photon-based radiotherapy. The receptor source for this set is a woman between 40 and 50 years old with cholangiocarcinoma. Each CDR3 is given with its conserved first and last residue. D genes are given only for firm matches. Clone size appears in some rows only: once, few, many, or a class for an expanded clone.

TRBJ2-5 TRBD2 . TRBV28 CASSPLAGEGVPQGTQYF TGTGCCAGCAGTCCCCTAGCGGGAGAGGGGGTACCCCAGGGGACCCAGTACTTC
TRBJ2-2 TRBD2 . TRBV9 CASSSRTSGGSGISIRELFF TGTGCCAGCAGCTCCCGGACTAGCGGGGGGTCTGGTATATCGATCAGGGAGCTGTTTTTT
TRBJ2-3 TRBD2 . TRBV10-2 CASRAGITDTQYF TGCGCCAGCCGAGCGGGAATAACAGATACGCAGTATTTT
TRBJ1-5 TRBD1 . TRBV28 CASSPPVDRWNQPQHF TGTGCCAGCAGTCCGCCTGTGGACAGGTGGAATCAGCCCCAGCATTTT
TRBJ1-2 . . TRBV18 CASSPTETNYGYTF TGTGCCAGCTCACCAACAGAAACTAACTATGGCTACACCTTC
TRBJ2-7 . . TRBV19 CASNSGFEQYF TGTGCCAGTAACTCGGGGTTCGAGCAGTACTTC
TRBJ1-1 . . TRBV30 CAWSGMGHFTEAFF TGTGCCTGGAGCGGGATGGGGCATTTCACTGAAGCTTTCTTT
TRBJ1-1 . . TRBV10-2 CASSDQGTNTEAFF TGCGCCAGCAGTGACCAGGGCACGAACACTGAAGCTTTCTTT
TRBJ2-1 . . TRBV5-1 CASSLVDEQFF TGCGCCAGCAGCTTGGTTGATGAGCAGTTCTTC
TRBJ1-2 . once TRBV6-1 CASSQTGYGYTF TGTGCCAGCAGTCAAACAGGATATGGCTACACCTTC
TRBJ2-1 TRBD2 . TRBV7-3 CASSALAGEYNEQFF TGTGCCAGCAGCGCCCTAGCGGGAGAATACAATGAGCAGTTCTTC
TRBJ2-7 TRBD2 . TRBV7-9 CASSLAGATYEQYF TGTGCCAGCAGTTTAGCGGGAGCCACCTACGAGCAGTACTTC
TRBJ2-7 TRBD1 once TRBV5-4 CASSYGTGGSYEQYF TGTGCCAGCAGCTACGGGACAGGGGGGTCCTACGAGCAGTACTTC
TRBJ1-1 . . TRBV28 CASRLRGAGNTEAFF TGTGCCAGCAGGCTCCGAGGGGCGGGGAACACTGAAGCTTTCTTT
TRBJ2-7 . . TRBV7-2 CASSSPLVHEQYF TGTGCCAGCAGCTCCCCCTTGGTCCACGAGCAGTACTTC
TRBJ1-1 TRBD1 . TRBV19 CASTAITGGVSTEAFF TGTGCCAGTACTGCTATCACAGGGGGGGTGAGCACTGAAGCTTTCTTT
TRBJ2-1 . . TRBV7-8 CASSLSSGREQFF TGTGCCAGCAGCTTGTCCTCAGGGCGTGAGCAGTTCTTC
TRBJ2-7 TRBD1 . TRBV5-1 CASSLTGGVRNEQYF TGCGCCAGCAGCTTGACAGGGGGCGTAAGGAACGAGCAGTACTTC
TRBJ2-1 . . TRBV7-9 CASSDRTGYNEQFF TGTGCCAGCAGCGACAGGACGGGCTACAATGAGCAGTTCTTC
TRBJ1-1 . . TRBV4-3 CASSQVGRSDTEAFF TGCGCCAGCAGCCAAGTCGGCCGGAGCGACACTGAAGCTTTCTTT
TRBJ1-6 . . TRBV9 CASSVRDRSPLHF TGTGCCAGCAGCGTACGGGATCGCTCACCCCTCCACTTT
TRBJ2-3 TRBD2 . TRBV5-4 CASSAGGLAGTDTQYF TGTGCCAGCAGCGCAGGGGGACTAGCGGGGACAGATACGCAGTATTTT
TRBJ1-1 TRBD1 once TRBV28 CASSLGTGTTEAFF TGTGCCAGCAGTTTGGGGACAGGGACAACTGAAGCTTTCTTT
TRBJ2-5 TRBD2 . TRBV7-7 CASSPRRAGVGETQYF TGTGCTAGCAGCCCCCGACGTGCGGGAGTGGGGGAGACCCAGTACTTC
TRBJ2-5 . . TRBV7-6 CASSPSPGVSVSTQYF TGTGCCAGCAGCCCCTCGCCAGGGGTCTCTGTGTCGACCCAGTACTTC
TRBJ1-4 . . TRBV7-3 CASSLTGGGNEKLFF TGTGCCAGCAGCTTAACAGGGGGAGGGAATGAAAAACTGTTTTTT
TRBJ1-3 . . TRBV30 CAWRGQSFSGNTIYF TGTGCCTGGAGAGGACAGTCCTTCTCTGGAAACACCATATATTTT
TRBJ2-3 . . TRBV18 CASSRDRGTDTQYF TGTGCCAGCTCACGGGACCGTGGAACAGATACGCAGTATTTT
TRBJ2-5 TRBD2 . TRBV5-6 CASSALAGGRQTQYF TGTGCCAGCAGCGCCTTAGCGGGGGGGCGGCAGACCCAGTACTTC
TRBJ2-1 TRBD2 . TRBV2 CASRARGESSYNEQFF TGTGCCAGCAGAGCTCGGGGGGAAAGCTCCTACAATGAGCAGTTCTTC
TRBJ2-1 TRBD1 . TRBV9 CASSAENRGREQFF TGTGCCAGCAGCGCGGAAAACAGGGGGAGAGAGCAGTTCTTC
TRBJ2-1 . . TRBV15 CATSRDPPVNEQFF TGTGCCACCAGCCGCGACCCCCCCGTCAATGAGCAGTTCTTC
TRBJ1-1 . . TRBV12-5 CASGLDTIGPSF TGTGCTAGTGGTTTGGACACTATAGGACCTTCCTTT
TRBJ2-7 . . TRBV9 CASSVGDWASEGQYF TGTGCCAGCAGCGTAGGCGATTGGGCTAGCGAAGGGCAGTACTTC
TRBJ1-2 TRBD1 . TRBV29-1 CSGTGAPYGYTF TGCAGCGGGACAGGGGCCCCCTATGGCTACACCTTC
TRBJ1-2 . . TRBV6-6 CAGSVLPTGDNYGYTF TGTGCCGGCTCAGTCCTCCCCACAGGCGATAACTATGGCTACACCTTC
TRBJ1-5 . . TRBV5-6 CASSSWGEFSNQPQHF TGTGCCAGCAGCTCCTGGGGGGAATTTAGCAATCAGCCCCAGCATTTT
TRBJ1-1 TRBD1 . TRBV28 CASSEHGQGDTEAFF TGTGCCAGCAGTGAGCACGGTCAGGGGGACACTGAAGCTTTCTTT
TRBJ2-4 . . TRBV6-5 CASTNPKNIQYF TGTGCCAGCACAAATCCCAAAAACATTCAGTACTTC
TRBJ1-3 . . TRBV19 CASKVGSGNTIYF TGTGCCTCAAAGGTGGGCTCTGGAAACACCATATATTTT
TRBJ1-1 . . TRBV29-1 CSVGNREDTEAFF TGCAGCGTTGGGAACAGGGAGGACACTGAAGCTTTCTTT
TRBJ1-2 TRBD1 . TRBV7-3 CASSLTAGGNYGYTF TGTGCCAGCAGCTTAACGGCAGGGGGCAACTATGGCTACACCTTC
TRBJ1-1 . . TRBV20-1 CSAYGATEAFF TGCAGTGCTTACGGGGCCACTGAAGCTTTCTTT